This is a list of T cell receptor beta chains from one sample in a study of shared T cell receptors in the human thymus. Here immunoSEQ multiplex PCR was the method, and the copy in TCRdb shows in-frame clones only, minus some. The table includes some 660,000 clones, around 87% detected once. These data are also associated with another study on human thymus T cells.

Material for sequencing was thymocytes. These receptors all stem from a boy under three years old with a congenital heart defect. Each CDR3 is given with its conserved first and last residue. The D gene is left open where the match is weak. Rows give clone size only sometimes, using once, few, many, or a class for an expanded clone.

v_gene: TRBV28; j_gene: TRBJ2-1; abundance: -; d_gene: -; CDR3nt: TGTGCCAGCAGTTCCCATAGCGATGAGCAGTTCTTC; CDR3aa: CASSSHSDEQFF
v_gene: TRBV27; j_gene: TRBJ2-7; abundance: -; d_gene: TRBD1; CDR3nt: TGTGCCAGCAGTTGCTCGGGACAGGGAGGTGACTACGAGCAGTACTTC; CDR3aa: CASSCSGQGGDYEQYF
v_gene: TRBV5-5; j_gene: TRBJ2-7; abundance: -; d_gene: TRBD1; CDR3nt: TGTGCCAGCAGCTTGTGGGACAGTTTAGTCTACGAGCAGTACTTC; CDR3aa: CASSLWDSLVYEQYF
v_gene: TRBV19; j_gene: TRBJ1-1; abundance: once; d_gene: -; CDR3nt: TGTGCCAGTAGTGGGGACACGAACACTGAAGCTTTCTTT; CDR3aa: CASSGDTNTEAFF
v_gene: TRBV5-4; j_gene: TRBJ2-1; abundance: few; d_gene: TRBD2; CDR3nt: TGTGCCAGCAGCCCCCCCGGGACTAGCTCCTACAATGAGCAGTTCTTC; CDR3aa: CASSPPGTSSYNEQFF
v_gene: TRBV19; j_gene: TRBJ2-5; abundance: once; d_gene: -; CDR3nt: TGTGCCAGTAGTATACGGTCCGGGGAAGAGACCCAGTACTTC; CDR3aa: CASSIRSGEETQYF
v_gene: TRBV27; j_gene: TRBJ2-3; abundance: -; d_gene: TRBD2; CDR3nt: TGTGCCAGCAGTTTAAGAATCTGGCCGGCTAGCGGGACTGACACAGATACGCAGTATTTT; CDR3aa: CASSLRIWPASGTDTDTQYF
v_gene: TRBV5-4; j_gene: TRBJ1-1; abundance: -; d_gene: -; CDR3nt: TGTGCCAGCAGCCCTGGTAGCGTCAGTGAAGCTTTCTTT; CDR3aa: CASSPGSVSEAFF
v_gene: TRBV7-9; j_gene: TRBJ2-5; abundance: -; d_gene: -; CDR3nt: TGTGCCAGCAGCTTATATACGGGGGAGACCCAGTACTTC; CDR3aa: CASSLYTGETQYF
v_gene: TRBV19; j_gene: TRBJ1-2; abundance: -; d_gene: -; CDR3nt: TGTGCCAGTAGTACAGGGATTCGGGGCTACACCTTC; CDR3aa: CASSTGIRGYTF
v_gene: TRBV9; j_gene: TRBJ2-3; abundance: -; d_gene: TRBD2; CDR3nt: TGTGCCAGCAGCGCCCGGGTGAGGGAGGGCCGTGCAGATACGCAGTATTTT; CDR3aa: CASSARVREGRADTQYF
v_gene: TRBV28; j_gene: TRBJ1-4; abundance: -; d_gene: -; CDR3nt: TGTGCCAGCAGTCGCCCCCCAGGGTTGAATGAAAAACTGTTTTTT; CDR3aa: CASSRPPGLNEKLFF
v_gene: TRBV5-8; j_gene: TRBJ2-7; abundance: -; d_gene: -; CDR3nt: TGTGCCAGCAGCGGGTTGGTGGGGGCCAAATACGAGCAGTACTTC; CDR3aa: CASSGLVGAKYEQYF
v_gene: TRBV28; j_gene: TRBJ1-4; abundance: -; d_gene: -; CDR3nt: TGTGCCAGCAGTCTACAGGCAGGGTGGTTAACTAATGAAAAACTGTTTTTT; CDR3aa: CASSLQAGWLTNEKLFF
v_gene: TRBV16; j_gene: TRBJ2-3; abundance: few; d_gene: -; CDR3nt: TGTGCCAGCAGCCAATCCCAGGGGGGAGATACGCAGTATTTT; CDR3aa: CASSQSQGGDTQYF
v_gene: TRBV29-1; j_gene: TRBJ1-4; abundance: -; d_gene: TRBD1; CDR3nt: TGCAGCGTCCACCTTGGACAGGGAGAAAAACTGTTTTTT; CDR3aa: CSVHLGQGEKLFF
v_gene: TRBV2; j_gene: TRBJ2-5; abundance: -; d_gene: -; CDR3nt: TGTGCCTCACAAGGGGGAAGGTCAGAGACCCAGTACTTC; CDR3aa: CASQGGRSETQYF
v_gene: TRBV29-1; j_gene: TRBJ2-1; abundance: -; d_gene: TRBD2; CDR3nt: TGCAGCCCATGGCTAGCGGTTCGCTACAATGAGCAGTTCTTC; CDR3aa: CSPWLAVRYNEQFF
v_gene: TRBV2; j_gene: TRBJ2-1; abundance: -; d_gene: TRBD2; CDR3nt: TGTGCCAGCATTAGCGGGGGGGCGTCCTACAATGAGCAGTTCTTC; CDR3aa: CASISGGASYNEQFF
v_gene: TRBV11-2; j_gene: TRBJ1-6; abundance: few; d_gene: -; CDR3nt: TGTGCCAGCAGCTCGAAAAACCGGGACACCGATAATTCACCCCTCCACTTT; CDR3aa: CASSSKNRDTDNSPLHF
v_gene: TRBV4-3; j_gene: TRBJ1-1; abundance: -; d_gene: -; CDR3nt: TGCGCCAGCAGCCAAGGGGGGCGGGAGGGGAAGGGCGCTATAGGTGACACTGAAGCTTTCTTT; CDR3aa: CASSQGGREGKGAIGDTEAFF
v_gene: TRBV27; j_gene: TRBJ2-1; abundance: -; d_gene: TRBD2; CDR3nt: TGTGCCAGTCGACTAGCGGGGGGTAATGAGCAGTTCTTC; CDR3aa: CASRLAGGNEQFF